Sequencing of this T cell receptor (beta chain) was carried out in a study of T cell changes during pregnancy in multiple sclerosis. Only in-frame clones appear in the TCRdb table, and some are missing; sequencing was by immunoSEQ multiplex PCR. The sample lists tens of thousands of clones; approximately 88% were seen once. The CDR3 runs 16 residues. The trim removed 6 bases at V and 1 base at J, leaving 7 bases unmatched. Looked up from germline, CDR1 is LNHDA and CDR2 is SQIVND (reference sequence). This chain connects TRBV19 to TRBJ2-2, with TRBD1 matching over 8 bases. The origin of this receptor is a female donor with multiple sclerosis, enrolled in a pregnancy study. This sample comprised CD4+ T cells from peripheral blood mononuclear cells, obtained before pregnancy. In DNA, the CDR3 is TGTGCCAGTAGCCGACAGGGGCTATTGAACACCGGGGAGCTGTTTTTT. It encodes CASSRQGLLNTGELFF.